This entry concerns a single T cell receptor (beta chain). Its antigen remains unidentified. Profiling relied on immunoSEQ multiplex PCR, and the TCRdb table lists in-frame clones only, not all of them. The sample lists over 45,000 clones, around 89% occurring once. The CDR3 length is 17 residues. The ends were cut back, 2 bases at V and 3 bases at J, with 17 bases in the middle. Germline loops: CDR1 MGHRA, CDR2 YSYEKL. The sample is drawn from a study of T cell responses to AZD1222 COVID-19 vaccine. Study findings and constraints: A reported finding is that nearly half of spike-specific TCRs target unmutated variant regions. Repertoires were sampled only after the peak T cell response.

The input for sequencing was peripheral blood, taken 28 days after the second AZD1222 dose. The chain employs TRBV4-1 and TRBJ1-5, with D maybe TRBD1 (5 bases). The TCR comes from an adult who received the AZD1222 COVID-19 vaccine. CDR3 sequence: CASSQTQVRGTNQPQHF. CDR3 coding DNA: TGCGCCAGCAGCCAAACCCAAGTACGGGGGACCAATCAGCCCCAGCATTTT.